This T cell receptor beta chain stems from a study of cytomegalovirus exposure and HLA in healthy donors. Study-wide results and limits: Many donors carried some public TCRs, although rarity characterized most TCR sequences.

Germline CDR1 MNHEY, CDR2 SVGAGI. V lost 4 bases to trimming and J lost 4 bases, with 14 bases between them. The CDR3 spans 15 residues. Points on this clone: Antigen unknown.

Clones were sequenced by immunoSEQ multiplex PCR, and TCRdb holds only the in-frame ones, with some missing. The sample has more than 120,000 clones, more than 85% seen once. The chain uses TRBV6-5 and TRBJ1-5; no reliable D call. The sample was PBMCs. The TCR originated in a man aged 18 to 30 in good health and CMV-seropositive. The chain's CDR3 is CASSSAGGSNQPQHF. The CDR3 DNA follows: TGTGCCAGCAGTTCCGCCGGAGGGTCAAATCAGCCCCAGCATTTT.